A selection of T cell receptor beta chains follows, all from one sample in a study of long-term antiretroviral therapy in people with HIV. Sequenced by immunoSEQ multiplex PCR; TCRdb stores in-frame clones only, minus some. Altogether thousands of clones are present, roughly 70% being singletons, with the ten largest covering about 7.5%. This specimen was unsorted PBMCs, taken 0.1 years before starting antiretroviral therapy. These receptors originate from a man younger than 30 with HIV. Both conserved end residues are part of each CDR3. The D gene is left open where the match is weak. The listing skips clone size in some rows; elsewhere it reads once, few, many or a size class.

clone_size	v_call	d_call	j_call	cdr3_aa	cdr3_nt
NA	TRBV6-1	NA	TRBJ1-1	CASSEANWREGFF	TGTGCCAGCAGTGAAGCGAATTGGCGGGAAGGTTTCTTT
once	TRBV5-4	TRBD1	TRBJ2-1	CASSRDRGAYNEQFF	TGTGCCAGCAGCAGAGACAGGGGGGCCTACAATGAGCAGTTCTTC
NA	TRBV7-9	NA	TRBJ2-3	CAVSRPRADTQYF	TGTGCCGTCTCAAGGCCTCGGGCAGATACGCAGTATTTT
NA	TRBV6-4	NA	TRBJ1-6	CASTQDDLPNSPLHF	TGTGCCAGCACGCAGGACGACCTCCCGAATTCACCCCTCCACTTT
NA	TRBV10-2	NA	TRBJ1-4	CASSARVPSEKLFF	TGCGCCAGCAGTGCGCGGGTTCCGAGCGAAAAACTGTTTTTT
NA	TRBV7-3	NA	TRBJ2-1	CASSFGFGYNEQFF	TGTGCCAGCAGCTTCGGGTTTGGGTACAATGAGCAGTTCTTC
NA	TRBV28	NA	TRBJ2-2	CASSFPAGAGELFF	TGTGCCAGCAGTTTCCCCGCAGGGGCCGGGGAGCTGTTTTTT
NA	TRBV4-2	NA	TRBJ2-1	CASSQATGKNEQFF	TGTGCCAGCAGCCAGGCAACAGGGAAAAATGAGCAGTTCTTC
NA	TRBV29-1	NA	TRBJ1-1	CSVPTGDTEAFF	TGCAGCGTTCCGACGGGAGACACTGAAGCTTTCTTT
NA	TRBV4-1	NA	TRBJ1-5	CASSQGTGDSNQPQHF	TGCGCCAGCAGCCAGGGGACGGGGGATAGCAATCAGCCCCAGCATTTT
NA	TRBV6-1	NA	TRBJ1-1	CASSDTGYTEAFF	TGTGCCAGCAGTGATACAGGGTACACTGAAGCTTTCTTT
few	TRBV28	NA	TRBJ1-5	CASRETGGNQPQHF	TGTGCCAGCAGGGAGACGGGCGGCAATCAGCCCCAGCATTTT
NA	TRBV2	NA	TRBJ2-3	CASKDLTSTDTQYF	TGTGCCAGCAAGGACCTTACTAGCACAGATACGCAGTATTTT
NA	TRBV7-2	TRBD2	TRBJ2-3	CASSLGLAGSRQYF	TGTGCCAGCAGCCTCGGACTAGCTGGGAGCCGGCAGTATTTT
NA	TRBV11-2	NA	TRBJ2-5	CASSRTELTQYF	TGTGCCAGCAGCCGGACAGAGTTGACCCAGTACTTC
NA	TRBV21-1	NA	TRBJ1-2	CASSALLPDGYTF	TGTGCCAGCAGCGCACTCCTTCCTGATGGCTACACCTTC
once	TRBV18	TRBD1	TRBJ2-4	CASSPPGQNIQYF	TGTGCCAGCTCACCACCGGGACAGAACATTCAGTACTTC
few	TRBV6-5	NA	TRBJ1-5	CASGRGQPQHF	TGTGCCAGCGGTCGGGGCCAGCCCCAGCATTTT
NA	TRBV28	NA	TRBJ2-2	CASSLSHAGGAEGLFF	TGTGCCAGCAGTTTATCCCATGCCGGTGGGGCCGAGGGGCTGTTTTTT
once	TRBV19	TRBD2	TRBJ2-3	CASNPGLGYDTQYF	TGTGCCAGTAACCCGGGACTAGGGTACGATACGCAGTATTTT
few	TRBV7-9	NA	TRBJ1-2	CASSPIYGYTF	TGTGCCAGCAGCCCTATCTATGGCTACACCTTC
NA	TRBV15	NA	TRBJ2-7	CATSRARAGTYEQYF	TGTGCCACCAGCAGAGCCCGGGCGGGGACCTACGAGCAGTACTTC
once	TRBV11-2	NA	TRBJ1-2	CASSLVGGRQTYGYTF	TGTGCCAGCAGCTTAGTTGGCGGTCGGCAGACCTATGGCTACACCTTC
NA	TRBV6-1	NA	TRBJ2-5	CASSEAIGGEETQYF	TGTGCCAGCAGTGAAGCGATTGGGGGAGAAGAGACCCAGTACTTC
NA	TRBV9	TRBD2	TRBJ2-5	CASSVGRSGGDQETQYF	TGTGCCAGCAGCGTAGGAAGGAGCGGGGGGGACCAAGAGACCCAGTACTTC
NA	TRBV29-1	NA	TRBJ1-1	CSVAQNQGTEAFF	TGCAGCGTTGCGCAAAACCAGGGGACTGAAGCTTTCTTT
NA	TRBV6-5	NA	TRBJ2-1	CASSYAAGPNEQFF	TGTGCCAGCAGTTACGCGGCGGGTCCTAATGAGCAGTTCTTC
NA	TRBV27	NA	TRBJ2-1	CASSVGSVNEQFF	TGTGCCAGCTCGGTCGGGTCGGTCAATGAGCAGTTCTTC
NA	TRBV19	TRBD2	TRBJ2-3	CASSLRPGTRSTDTQYF	TGTGCCAGTAGTCTTCGTCCCGGGACTAGAAGCACAGATACGCAGTATTTT
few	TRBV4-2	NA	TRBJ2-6	CASSQDLSESFSGANVLTF	TGTGCCAGCAGCCAAGATCTTTCAGAATCATTCTCTGGGGCCAACGTCCTGACTTTC
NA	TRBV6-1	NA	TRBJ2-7	CASIRGPYEQYF	TGTGCCAGCATCCGGGGTCCCTACGAGCAGTACTTC
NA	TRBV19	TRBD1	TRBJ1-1	CASRYFQGGTMNTEAFF	TGTGCCAGTAGATACTTTCAGGGGGGGACAATGAACACTGAAGCTTTCTTT
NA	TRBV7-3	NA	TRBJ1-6	CASSSSGLLNSPLHF	TGTGCCAGCAGCTCCTCGGGACTCCTAAATTCACCCCTCCACTTT
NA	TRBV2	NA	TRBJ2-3	CASVRGGTDTQYF	TGTGCCAGCGTCCGGGGTGGCACAGATACGCAGTATTTT
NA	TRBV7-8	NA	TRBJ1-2	CASSLQRQGSGYTF	TGTGCCAGCAGCTTACAACGCCAGGGTAGTGGCTACACCTTC
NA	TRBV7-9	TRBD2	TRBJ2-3	CASSLGPPSGGPFTDTQYF	TGTGCCAGCAGCTTAGGCCCCCCTAGCGGGGGGCCTTTCACAGATACGCAGTATTTT
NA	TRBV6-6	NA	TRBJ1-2	CASSYDRLYTF	TGTGCCAGCAGTTACGACAGACTTTACACCTTC
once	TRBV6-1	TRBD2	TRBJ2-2	CASSEASGGAGELFF	TGTGCCAGCAGTGAAGCTAGCGGGGGGGCCGGGGAGCTGTTTTTT
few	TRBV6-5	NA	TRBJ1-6	CASRVGHLDSPLHF	TGTGCCAGCAGGGTGGGACACCTGGATTCACCCCTCCACTTT